The 20 T cell receptor beta chains reported below all come from one sample, sequenced in a study of OX40 agonist ivuxolimab in advanced cancers. Sequenced by immunoSEQ multiplex PCR; TCRdb stores in-frame clones only, minus some. This table has around 80,000 clones, around 90% appearing once. The specimen comprised CD4+ or CD8+ T cells sorted from blood, sampled in a trial of the OX40 agonist ivuxolimab. These receptors were collected from an adult with an advanced solid tumor such as melanoma, head and neck, liver or kidney cancer.

V usage is TRBV11-3 and J usage is TRBJ1-1, with 7 positions matching TRBD1. The CDR3 has 13 residues. Germline V CDR1 and CDR2: SGHNT, YENEEA. V lost 5 bases and J lost 7; bases outside the gene matches: 7. DNA for the CDR3: TGTGCCAGCAGCGTAGGGGGCAGAAATGAAGCTTTCTTT. Translated, it gives CASSVGGRNEAFF.

This chain connects TRBV15 to TRBJ1-3, with D unclear. This CDR3 has 15 amino acids. V was cut by 4 bases and J by 1 base, with 11 bases left in between. CDR1 is LNHNV, CDR2 YYDKDF, per germline (reference sequence). The CDR3 region has the DNA TGTGCCACCAGCATGTTGGGGAATTCTGGAAACACCATATATTTT. It is translated as CATSMLGNSGNTIYF.

The chain is built from TRBV27 and TRBJ1-2; 7 bases agree with TRBD1. J lost 6 bases, V lost 5 bases, and 6 bases had no gene match. Germline V lookup: CDR1 MNHEY, CDR2 SMNVEV (reference sequence). The CDR3 extends over 13 amino acids. CDR3 amino acids: CASSPRQGDGYTF. CDR3 DNA sequence: TGTGCCAGCAGTCCCAGACAGGGTGATGGCTACACCTTC.

This clone was observed a single time. J is TRBJ2-5 and V is TRBV19; 8 nucleotides line up with TRBD2. The CDR3 runs to 13 residues. From germline, CDR1 is LNHDA and CDR2 SQIVND (reference sequence). J gave up 4 bases and V 5 bases, and 3 bases lay outside the gene matches. The CDR3 is CASSRRGVETQYF. The CDR3 DNA sequence: TGTGCCAGTAGTCGGCGGGGGGTAGAGACCCAGTACTTC. Together with reference TRBV19 and TRBJ2-5, the CDR3 gives the full variable domain: DGGITQSPKYLFRKEGQNVTLSCEQNLNHDAMYWYRQDPGQGLRLIYYSQIVNDFQKGDIAEGYSVSREKKESFPLTVTSAQKNPTAFYLCASSRRGVETQYFGPGTRLLVL.

This clone was seen only a few times. The chain employs TRBV19 and TRBJ2-1, with TRBD2 matching 8 bases. Germline CDR1 and CDR2: LNHDA and SQIVND (reference sequence). V was clipped by 6 bases and J by 5 bases; unmatched bases: 9. CDR3 length: 15 residues. The CDR3 DNA reads as TGTGCCAGTAGCCGCCCCGGGACTAGAGACAATGAGCAGTTCTTC. Its protein product is CASSRPGTRDNEQFF.

V and J are TRBV6-5 and TRBJ1-6, with TRBD1 matching over 7 bases. J lost 8 bases, V lost 6 bases, and 1 base had no gene match. Germline CDR1 reads MNHEY; CDR2 reads SVGAGI. The CDR3 sequence is 12 residues long. CDR3 in amino acids: CASRTGDSPLHF. CDR3 nucleotides: TGTGCCAGCAGAACAGGGGATTCACCCCTCCACTTT.

V gene TRBV2 combines with J gene TRBJ1-2; tentative D call: TRBD1 (6 bases). CDR3 length: 13 amino acids. The germline V and J ends were trimmed by 8 bases and 4 bases, with 14 bases remaining between them. Per germline, CDR1 SNHLY and CDR2 FYNNEI. The CDR3 DNA follows: TGTGCCAGCGAGCGGGACATTCGCTATGGCTACACCTTC. It codes for CASERDIRYGYTF. Filled out from reference TRBV2 and TRBJ1-2, the complete variable domain reads EPEVTQTPSHQVTQMGQEVILRCVPISNHLYFYWYRQILGQKVEFLVSFYNNEISEKSEIFDDQFSVERPDGSNFTLKIRSTKLEDSAMYFCASERDIRYGYTFGSGTRLTVV.

The chain employs TRBV7-9 and TRBJ1-2; 7 bases align to TRBD1. Germline loops: CDR1 SEHNR, CDR2 FQNEAQ (reference sequence). J gave up 0 bases and V 3 bases, and 7 bases lay outside the gene matches. The CDR3 loop spans 16 amino acids. The CDR3 here is CASSFVTGAANYGYTF. CDR3 DNA: TGTGCCAGCAGCTTTGTAACAGGGGCAGCTAACTATGGCTACACCTTC.

The CDR3 coding sequence is TGTGCCAGCTCACCACGGTCCGGAAGCTCTGGAAACACCATATATTTT. Residues: CASSPRSGSSGNTIYF. The chain carries TRBV18 and TRBJ1-3, with unresolved D. The CDR3 runs 16 residues. The germline V gene encodes CDR1 KGHSH and CDR2 LQKENI. Trimming shortened V by 1 base and J by 0 bases, and 10 bases separated the two germline ends. Variable domain in full (rest from reference TRBV18 and TRBJ1-3): NAGVMQNPRHLVRRRGQEARLRCSPMKGHSHVYWYRQLPEEGLKFMVYLQKENIIDESGMPKERFSAEFPKEGPSILRIQQVVRGDSAAYFCASSPRSGSSGNTIYFGEGSWLTVV.

This clone has only a few counts. The chain joins TRBV7-9 to TRBJ1-1; no clear D gene. Germline CDR1 SEHNR, CDR2 FQNEAQ (reference sequence). The CDR3 has 12 residues. V was trimmed by 8 bases and J by 1 base, leaving 8 bases between them. The CDR3 coding sequence is TGTGCCAGCCGCCCTGAGAACACTGAAGCTTTCTTT. This encodes CASRPENTEAFF.

The chain uses TRBV6-5 and TRBJ1-5; D perhaps matches TRBD1 (5 bases). The CDR3 runs to 14 residues. Germline-derived CDR1 and CDR2 are MNHEY and SVGAGI. Trimming cost V 2 bases and J 3 bases, with 8 bases left between them. The CDR3 loop is CASSYDSANQPQHF. CDR3 DNA: TGTGCCAGCAGTTACGACAGTGCCAATCAGCCCCAGCATTTT.

The chain recombines TRBV19 with TRBJ2-7, with a tentative D call TRBD1 (6 bases). Trimming took off 2 bases at V and 4 bases at J, with 15 bases between the two ends. The CDR3 runs to 15 residues. Germline CDR1 is LNHDA and CDR2 is SQIVND (reference sequence). The CDR3 nucleotides are TGTGCCAGTAGTATAAGGGGGAATGAAGTATACGAGCAGTACTTC. Encoded protein: CASSIRGNEVYEQYF. Full variable domain (rest looked up from reference TRBV19 and TRBJ2-7): DGGITQSPKYLFRKEGQNVTLSCEQNLNHDAMYWYRQDPGQGLRLIYYSQIVNDFQKGDIAEGYSVSREKKESFPLTVTSAQKNPTAFYLCASSIRGNEVYEQYFGPGTRLTVT.

Details on this clone: Mismatch with germline at one junction end may stem from a read error. The chain is built from TRBV7-7 and TRBJ1-3; no definite D call. The CDR3 covers 15 residues. Germline loops: CDR1 SSHAT, CDR2 FNYEAQ (reference sequence). This CDR3 reads CASSLWESSGNTIYF. In DNA, the CDR3 is TGTGCTAGCAGCCTCTGGGAATCCTCTGGAAACACCATATATTTT.

This clone turned up a few times. V and J are TRBV5-1 and TRBJ1-2; 7 bases line up with TRBD1. Germline trimming cut 3 bases from V and 3 bases from J; bases unmatched to any gene: 2. Germline V gene data show CDR1 as SGHRS and CDR2 as YFSETQ. CDR3 length equals 13 residues. The CDR3: CASSSGQHYGYTF. In DNA, the CDR3 is TGCGCCAGCAGCTCGGGACAGCACTATGGCTACACCTTC.

The chain links TRBV6-1 to TRBJ2-3; 8 positions match TRBD2. Germline V gene data show CDR1 as MNHNS and CDR2 as SASEGT. CDR3 length: 14 residues. V was clipped by 5 bases and J by 3 bases; unmatched bases: 4. The CDR3 region has the DNA TGTGCCAGCAGTACTAGCGGAGGAACAGATACGCAGTATTTT. Residues: CASSTSGGTDTQYF.

This clone occurred a few times. This rearrangement joins TRBV2 to TRBJ2-5; perhaps TRBD1 as D (5 bases). CDR3 length equals 12 residues. Germline V CDR1 and CDR2: SNHLY, FYNNEI. V was cut by 10 bases and J by 4 bases, with 13 bases left in between. The CDR3 is CATTRQLETQYF. Here the CDR3 DNA reads TGTGCCACCACAAGACAGTTAGAGACCCAGTACTTC.

The CDR3 bases are TGTGCCAGCAGCTTGCCGGGTGTTTACAATGAGCAGTTCTTC. Protein: CASSLPGVYNEQFF. The rearrangement links TRBV7-8 to TRBJ2-1, with unresolved D. V gave up 3 bases and J gave up 4 bases, with 10 bases separating them. CDR1 is SGHVS and CDR2 is FQNEAQ in the germline V gene. The CDR3 is 14 residues long.

The chain combines TRBV30 with TRBJ2-3, with D perhaps being TRBD1 or TRBD2 (5 bases each). The germline V and J ends were trimmed by 4 bases and 4 bases, with 18 bases remaining between them. CDR1 is GTSNPN, CDR2 SVGIG, per germline (reference sequence). The CDR3 sequence is 15 residues long. This CDR3 reads CAWKGLAPSPDTQYF. As DNA, the CDR3 is TGTGCCTGGAAGGGGCTAGCCCCCTCGCCAGATACGCAGTATTTT.

The chain employs TRBV18 and TRBJ2-7; D unclear. From germline, CDR1 is KGHSH and CDR2 LQKENI. The CDR3 covers 16 residues. Trimming shortened V by 1 base and J by 3 bases, and 16 bases separated the two germline ends. The CDR3, as DNA: TGTGCCAGCTCACCACTTGCCCAGAGCGACCTCTACGAGCAGTACTTC. This sequence encodes CASSPLAQSDLYEQYF.

The chain joins TRBV7-2 to TRBJ2-1; D possibly corresponds to TRBD2 (6 bases). The CDR3 runs to 15 residues. The germline CDR1 and CDR2 sequences are SGHTA and FQGNSA. With 2 bases removed from V and 5 bases from J, the gap between germline ends came to 13 bases. CDR3 bases: TGTGCCAGCAGCTTACTGGGAGGAAGACACAATGAGCAGTTCTTC. The encoded protein is CASSLLGGRHNEQFF.